This T cell receptor beta chain emerged from a study of somatic mutations in cytotoxic T cells in rheumatoid arthritis. Overall study findings and caveats: Exceedance of 20% of CD8+ cells by the largest CD8+ clone occurred in about an eighth of the roughly 60 patients. Among rheumatoid arthritis patients and age-matched healthy controls, CD8+ T-cell clonality was not significantly different. For rheumatoid arthritis patients, CD8+ clonality increased with age, whereas it did not in healthy controls.

Generated by immunoSEQ multiplex PCR, the TCRdb table keeps only in-frame clones and is missing some. The data hold under 7,500 clones, with about 68% observed a single time. For this clone: Its antigen remains unknown.

The germline V gene has CDR1 SGHTS and CDR2 YDEGEE. The length of the CDR3 is 13 residues. The V end lost 9 bases, the J end lost 3 bases, and 16 bases lay between the germline ends. The sequence derives from a woman aged 55-70 years in good health. This chain links TRBV5-8 with TRBJ2-7; D perhaps matches TRBD1 (5 bases). Sequencing used CD8+ T cells sorted from blood. The CDR3 DNA reads TGTGCCACCACCCCGACAGTCTTCTACGAGCAGTACTTC. Protein sequence: CATTPTVFYEQYF.